This entry lists 9 T cell receptor beta chains sequenced from one sample in a study of T cells in localized non-small cell lung cancer. TCRdb keeps only in-frame clones here, not all; method: immunoSEQ multiplex PCR. The table lists nearly 25,000 clones, 80% to 95% of them singletons. The source was peripheral blood, collected before any cancer treatment. The source of these receptors is a man aged 35 to 70 with stage III squamous cell lung carcinoma.

This clone was seen just once. The J gene is TRBJ1-1, the V gene TRBV5-1; D unclear. CDR3 length: 11 amino acids. Germline V lookup: CDR1 SGHRS, CDR2 YFSETQ. V was cut by 0 bases and J by 7 bases, with 4 bases left in between. The chain's CDR3 is CASSLDGEAFF. CDR3 coding DNA: TGCGCCAGCAGCTTGGACGGTGAAGCTTTCTTT.

This clone has a single count. This chain connects TRBV4-2 to TRBJ1-2; 9 bases agree with TRBD1. CDR1 LGHNA and CDR2 YNFKEQ come from the germline V gene. The V gene end was trimmed by 0 bases and the J gene end by 10 bases; junction bases not matched to a gene: 6. The CDR3 sequence is 14 residues long. The CDR3 loop reads CASSQEPGQGTYTF. The CDR3 DNA reads as TGTGCCAGCAGCCAAGAGCCGGGACAGGGAACCTACACCTTC.

This rearrangement joins TRBV27 to TRBJ2-3; 10 nucleotides agree with TRBD2. V shed 4 bases, J shed 3 bases, and the junction held 10 bases outside the gene matches. Germline V gene data show CDR1 as MNHEY and CDR2 as SMNVEV (reference sequence). CDR3 length: 17 residues. The CDR3 DNA follows: TGTGCCAGCAGTTCCCCGGTAGCGGGAGGAGGGACAGATACGCAGTATTTT. Translated, it gives CASSSPVAGGGTDTQYF.

The chain carries TRBV6-1 and TRBJ1-3, with D uncertain. This CDR3 spans 14 amino acids. Per germline, CDR1 MNHNS and CDR2 SASEGT. Trimming stripped 3 bases from V and 5 bases from J, with 11 bases between. The CDR3 here is CASSDLRTRNTIYF. The CDR3 nucleotides read TGTGCCAGCAGTGATCTTCGGACCAGAAACACCATATATTTT.

V and J are TRBV5-1 and TRBJ1-1; D is undetermined. Deletions cut 4 bases from V and 7 bases from J, with 14 bases between. The germline gives CDR1 SGHRS, CDR2 YFSETQ. The CDR3 runs 13 residues. The CDR3 DNA reads TGCGCCAGCAGCACCCAATTAGGGTTTGAAGCTTTCTTT. Its translation is CASSTQLGFEAFF. The variable domain in full, with the rest retrieved from reference TRBV5-1 and TRBJ1-1, is KAGVTQTPRYLIKTRGQQVTLSCSPISGHRSVSWYQQTPGQGLQFLFEYFSETQRNKGNFPGRFSGRQFSNSRSEMNVSTLELGDSALYLCASSTQLGFEAFFGQGTRLTVV.

V gene TRBV6-4 combines with J gene TRBJ1-1, with TRBD1 as a possible D gene (6 bases). The CDR3 totals 13 residues. V shed 5 bases and J shed 4 bases, with 11 bases lying between them. Germline CDR1 and CDR2: MRHNA and SNTAGT. The CDR3 region is CASSSKQGTEAFF. In nucleotides, the CDR3 is TGTGCCAGCAGTTCTAAACAGGGCACTGAAGCTTTCTTT.

The chain combines TRBV2 with TRBJ2-6; D is unclear. V shed 1 base and J shed 3 bases, with 10 bases lying between them. The germline CDR1 and CDR2 sequences are SNHLY and FYNNEI. There are 16 residues in the CDR3. This CDR3 is CASSEGPRVGANVLTF. DNA of the CDR3: TGTGCCAGCAGTGAAGGCCCCCGCGTTGGGGCCAACGTCCTGACTTTC.

V is TRBV4-3 and J is TRBJ1-1, with TRBD1 matching over 8 bases. The V segment lost 4 bases and the J segment 4 bases; nucleotides outside the gene matches: 5. This CDR3 contains 14 residues. CDR1 is LGHNA and CDR2 is YSLEER in the germline V gene. The CDR3 DNA sequence: TGCGCCAGCAGCCTGGACAGGGCGAGCACTGAAGCTTTCTTT. Translated, it gives CASSLDRASTEAFF.

The chain carries TRBV6-6 and TRBJ1-6; D ambiguous. V dropped 0 bases and J dropped 9 bases, with 9 bases sitting between them. The V gene's germline CDR1 is MNHNY and CDR2 SVGAGI (reference sequence). CDR3 length: 14 residues. CDR3 bases: TGTGCCAGCAGTTACTCGAGTGAGGTTTCACCCCTCCACTTT. It encodes CASSYSSEVSPLHF.